The 28 T cell receptor beta chains below all came from one sample that was sequenced in a study of early T cells in non-severe SARS-CoV-2 infection. TCRdb redid the calling of the 5' RACE reads with MiXCR, one entry per CDR3 protein. The sample shows 74,000 or so distinct CDR3 sequences, 10% to 15% of them seen only once. The sequenced sample was whole blood. These receptors all come from an adult who was a healthcare worker with PCR-confirmed SARS-CoV-2 infection or an uninfected control (not recorded which).

This rearrangement joins TRBV4-3 to TRBJ2-3, with D uncertain. This CDR3 is 15 amino acids long. Germline V gene lookup returns CDR1 LGHNA and CDR2 YSLEER. Trimming cost V 0 bases and J 3 bases, with 10 bases left between them. CDR3 loop: CASSQDLSRTDTQYF. The CDR3 DNA is TGCGCCAGCAGCCAAGATCTTTCCCGAACAGATACGCAGTATTTT.

The sample holds many counts of this clonotype. The chain carries TRBV4-3 and TRBJ2-3; TRBD2 aligns across 13 bases. The V gene's germline CDR1 is LGHNA and CDR2 YSLEER. The CDR3 is 20 amino acids. Losses at the gene ends were 0 bases for V and 2 bases for J; bases not matched to a gene: 11. CDR3 in DNA: TGCGCCAGCAGCCAAGAGGGCGGACTAGCGGGAGAGAAAGACACAGATACGCAGTATTTT. This encodes CASSQEGGLAGEKDTDTQYF.

The rearrangement joins TRBV28 to TRBJ2-2, with D tentatively TRBD1 or TRBD2 (6 bases each). The CDR3 is made up of 13 amino acids. The V end lost 5 bases, the J end lost 7 bases, and 11 bases lay between the germline ends. The germline gives CDR1 MDHEN, CDR2 SYDVKM. CDR3 nucleotide sequence: TGTGCCAGCAGTAACAGGGAGGTCGGGGAGCTGTTTTTT. Its protein product is CASSNREVGELFF.

The chain recombines TRBV4-2 with TRBJ2-4; TRBD2 matches at 11 bases. The V gene end was trimmed by 4 bases and the J gene end by 3 bases; junction bases not matched to a gene: 5. CDR3 size: 16 residues. Germline CDR1 reads LGHNA; CDR2 reads YNFKEQ. As DNA, the CDR3 is TGTGCCAGCAGCCCCTCTAGCGGGGGGCGCAAAAACATTCAGTACTTC. Translated, it gives CASSPSSGGRKNIQYF.

In this sample, this clonotype turned up many times. J is TRBJ2-3 and V is TRBV7-8; D is unclear. This CDR3 comprises 14 residues. From germline, CDR1 is SGHVS and CDR2 FQNEAQ. Between the trimmed V and J ends, which lost 1 base and 2 bases, there was a span of 7 bases. Here the CDR3 DNA reads TGTGCCAGCAGCTTAGAACCTATCACAGATACGCAGTATTTT. Translated: CASSLEPITDTQYF.

The chain carries TRBV28 and TRBJ2-2; TRBD1 aligns across 7 bases. CDR3 size: 16 residues. With 5 bases clipped from V and 4 bases from J, the junction kept 10 bases outside the gene matches. Germline CDR1 and CDR2: MDHEN and SYDVKM. The CDR3: CASSNAPGQSTGELFF. The CDR3 coding sequence is TGTGCCAGCAGTAACGCCCCGGGACAGAGCACCGGGGAGCTGTTTTTT. Drawing the rest from reference TRBV28 and TRBJ2-2, the complete variable domain is DVKVTQSSRYLVKRTGEKVFLECVQDMDHENMFWYRQDPGLGLRLIYFSYDVKMKEKGDIPEGYSVSREKKERFSLILESASTNQTSMYLCASSNAPGQSTGELFFGEGSRLTVL.

In its sample, this clonotype ranks as medium-sized. The chain is built from TRBV5-1 and TRBJ1-1; a weak D match, TRBD1 (5 bases). Germline V CDR1 and CDR2: SGHRS, YFSETQ. V lost 2 bases and J lost 1, with 12 bases in between. CDR3 size: 15 residues. Here the CDR3 reads CASSFRGHTNTEAFF. CDR3 DNA sequence: TGCGCCAGCAGCTTTCGAGGACATACGAACACTGAAGCTTTCTTT.

This clonotype was recorded a few times. V is TRBV29-1 and J is TRBJ1-1; D not certain. The CDR3 covers 10 residues. The ends were cut back, 6 bases at V and 5 bases at J, with 7 bases in the middle. Germline V gene lookup returns CDR1 SQVTM and CDR2 ANQGSEA. The CDR3 reads CSVAGTEAFF. The CDR3 DNA reads TGCAGCGTGGCCGGGACTGAAGCTTTCTTT.

This clonotype was recorded at least ten times. J is TRBJ1-1 and V is TRBV5-1; D ambiguous. The CDR3 is 14 residues long. CDR1 SGHRS and CDR2 YFSETQ come from the germline V gene. The V end was cut by 2 bases, the J end by 1 base, with 9 bases between. The DNA for the CDR3 is TGCGCCAGCAGCTTTGTGGAAAGGAACACTGAAGCTTTCTTT. This gives the protein CASSFVERNTEAFF.

The V call is TRBV20-1, the J call TRBJ2-2; TRBD2 matches at 8 bases. V was clipped by 7 bases and J by 0 bases; unmatched bases: 4. CDR3 length: 14 residues. The germline V gene has CDR1 DFQATT and CDR2 SNEGSKA (reference sequence). The CDR3 protein is CSVPGGANTGELFF. The CDR3 DNA is TGCAGTGTTCCGGGGGGGGCGAACACCGGGGAGCTGTTTTTT.

The chain uses TRBV7-2 and TRBJ1-1; tentative D call: TRBD1 (6 bases). This CDR3 region has 16 residues. Looked up from germline, CDR1 is SGHTA and CDR2 is FQGNSA. V lost 6 bases, J lost 4 bases, and 21 bases lay in between. CDR3: CASRSTGRAWVTEAFF. Here the CDR3 DNA reads TGTGCCAGCAGATCGACAGGCCGGGCGTGGGTCACTGAAGCTTTCTTT. The variable domain in full, with the rest retrieved from reference TRBV7-2 and TRBJ1-1, is GAGVSQSPSNKVTEKGKDVELRCDPISGHTALYWYRQSLGQGLEFLIYFQGNSAPDKSGLPSDRFSAERTGGSVSTLTIQRTQQEDSAVYLCASRSTGRAWVTEAFFGQGTRLTVV.

The chain combines TRBV28 with TRBJ2-7; 7 bases fit TRBD1. The ends lost 6 bases at V and 2 bases at J; junction bases unmatched: 7. Germline-derived CDR1 and CDR2 are MDHEN and SYDVKM. This CDR3 is built from 14 residues. The CDR3 DNA is TGTGCCAGCAGCGAAACAGGGGTTCCCTACGAGCAGTACTTC. Translated, it gives CASSETGVPYEQYF. The whole variable domain, remainder taken from reference TRBV28 and TRBJ2-7, is DVKVTQSSRYLVKRTGEKVFLECVQDMDHENMFWYRQDPGLGLRLIYFSYDVKMKEKGDIPEGYSVSREKKERFSLILESASTNQTSMYLCASSETGVPYEQYFGPGTRLTVT.

This clonotype was detected many times. The gene calls are TRBV18 and TRBJ2-1; 11 bases line up with TRBD2. This CDR3 has 16 residues. V lost 2 bases to trimming and J lost 6 bases; unmatched junction nucleotides: 6. Germline V gene data show CDR1 as KGHSH and CDR2 as LQKENI. The CDR3 DNA is TGTGCCAGCTCACCATCATTGACTAGCGGGGTCAATGAGCAGTTCTTC. It yields the protein CASSPSLTSGVNEQFF.

The chain employs TRBV7-9 and TRBJ1-3; 7 nucleotides agree with TRBD1. This CDR3 comprises 15 residues. Germline CDR1 is SEHNR and CDR2 is FQNEAQ (reference sequence). V lost 5 bases and J lost 0; bases outside the gene matches: 4. The CDR3: CASSPDRSSGNTIYF. CDR3 DNA: TGTGCCAGCAGCCCGGACAGGTCCTCTGGAAACACCATATATTTT.

The V call is TRBV5-1, the J call TRBJ1-5; D is unresolved. This CDR3 has 14 amino acids. Trimming cost V 0 bases and J 4 bases, with 8 bases left between them. CDR1 and CDR2 (germline): SGHRS, YFSETQ. CDR3 sequence: CASSLDHLNQPQHF. Written as DNA, the CDR3 is TGCGCCAGCAGCTTGGATCACCTAAATCAGCCCCAGCATTTT.

This clonotype has a handful of counts. The chain employs TRBV7-9 and TRBJ2-3; D is possibly TRBD1 (5 bases). CDR1 and CDR2 (germline): SEHNR, FQNEAQ (reference sequence). CDR3 size: 14 residues. Trimming took 5 bases from V and 4 from J, leaving 13 bases between them. CDR3 nucleotides: TGTGCCAGCAGCCGAGACAGATCGGCAGATACGCAGTATTTT. Protein: CASSRDRSADTQYF.

This clonotype occurred a few times. The V call is TRBV7-6, the J call TRBJ2-3; 9 bases line up with TRBD2. The CDR3 has 15 residues. In germline, CDR1 is SGHVS, CDR2 FNYEAQ. V lost 5 bases, J lost 4 bases, and 7 bases stayed unmatched. The CDR3 DNA is TGTGCCAGCAGCCATAGCGGGAGAGGGCCAGATACGCAGTATTTT. It encodes CASSHSGRGPDTQYF.

The chain employs TRBV2 and TRBJ1-4; D gene ambiguous. V was shortened by 3 bases and J by 0 bases, with 8 bases between the two germline ends. The germline V gene has CDR1 SNHLY and CDR2 FYNNEI. The CDR3 covers 15 residues. The DNA of the CDR3 is TGTGCCAGCAGTGATCAAGGTGCAACTAATGAAAAACTGTTTTTT. As protein: CASSDQGATNEKLFF.

This clonotype was seen more than once but under ten times. The chain has TRBV9 and TRBJ2-5; TRBD2 agrees at 15 bases. The V and J ends lost 2 bases and 3 bases, in that order; junction bases with no gene match: 2. The CDR3 covers 16 residues. Germline V lookup: CDR1 SGDLS, CDR2 YYNGEE. CDR3 loop: CASSVGLAGGKETQYF. The CDR3 DNA sequence: TGTGCCAGCAGCGTCGGACTAGCGGGAGGGAAAGAGACCCAGTACTTC. Supplemented by reference TRBV9 and TRBJ2-5, the full variable domain reads DSGVTQTPKHLITATGQRVTLRCSPRSGDLSVYWYQQSLDQGLQFLIQYYNGEERAKGNILERFSAQQFPDLHSELNLSSLELGDSALYFCASSVGLAGGKETQYFGPGTRLLVL.

The chain employs TRBV12-3 or TRBV12-4 and TRBJ1-5; possible D gene TRBD1, 5 bases. The V end was cut by 7 bases, the J end by 1 base, with 11 bases between. This CDR3 has 14 residues. CDR3 protein: CASTADRSNQPQHF. The CDR3 region has the DNA TGTGCCAGCACCGCCGACAGAAGCAATCAGCCCCAGCATTTT.

This clonotype has just a few counts. The CDR3 loop reads CASSLFAGGSGELFF. The CDR3 bases are TGTGCCAGCAGTTTATTTGCGGGAGGGAGCGGGGAGCTGTTTTTT. The V and J genes are TRBV27 and TRBJ2-2, with 9 bases fitting TRBD2. Germline CDR1 reads MNHEY; CDR2 reads SMNVEV (reference sequence). This CDR3 has 15 residues. V shed 1 base, J shed 7 bases, and the junction held 4 bases outside the gene matches.

The CDR3 DNA follows: TGTGCCTGGAGTTCTAGGCAGCTAGCAACCGGGGAGCTGTTTTTT. Its translation is CAWSSRQLATGELFF. This sequence joins TRBV30 and TRBJ2-2; the D gene is possibly TRBD2 (5 bases). This CDR3 contains 15 residues. CDR1 and CDR2 (germline): GTSNPN, SVGIG (reference sequence). V was cut by 2 bases and J by 5 bases, with 15 bases left in between.

This clonotype was observed at least ten times. V is TRBV28 and J is TRBJ2-1, with TRBD2 identical over 14 bases. The ends lost 5 bases at V and 2 bases at J; junction bases unmatched: 11. The length of the CDR3 is 19 residues. Germline V CDR1 and CDR2: MDHEN, SYDVKM. The CDR3 spells CASSTTQGLAGVPYNEQFF. The CDR3 DNA reads TGTGCCAGCAGTACAACCCAGGGACTAGCGGGAGTCCCCTACAATGAGCAGTTCTTC.

This clonotype showed up many times. This sequence joins TRBV10-3 and TRBJ2-3; no firm D call. Germline V CDR1 and CDR2: ENHRY, SYGVKD. The V end was cut by 3 bases, the J end by 2 bases, with 6 bases between. CDR3 length: 13 residues. In DNA form, the CDR3 reads TGTGCCATCAGTGATACTTCCACAGATACGCAGTATTTT. Translated, it gives CAISDTSTDTQYF.

This clonotype was seen a handful of times. The J gene is TRBJ2-5, the V gene TRBV7-6, with 10 bases fitting TRBD1. V dropped 5 bases and J dropped 5; count of bases not matched to a gene: 8. Germline assignment: CDR1 SGHVS and CDR2 FNYEAQ. This CDR3 region has 15 residues. CDR3 bases: TGTGCCAGCAGCCGGGACAGGGGTTCTCAGGAGACCCAGTACTTC. It codes for CASSRDRGSQETQYF. Supplemented by reference TRBV7-6 and TRBJ2-5, the full variable domain reads GAGVSQSPRYKVTKRGQDVALRCDPISGHVSLYWYRQALGQGPEFLTYFNYEAQQDKSGLPNDRFSAERPEGSISTLTIQRTEQRDSAMYRCASSRDRGSQETQYFGPGTRLLVL.

This chain links TRBV28 with TRBJ2-4; the D is unclear. The CDR3 consists of 12 residues. Germline V gene lookup returns CDR1 MDHEN and CDR2 SYDVKM. The ends were cut back, 2 bases at V and 4 bases at J, with 3 bases in the middle. The CDR3 nucleotides are TGTGCCAGCAGTTTAACGAAAAACATTCAGTACTTC. It encodes CASSLTKNIQYF.

The J gene is TRBJ2-7, the V gene TRBV7-6, with D perhaps given as TRBD1 or TRBD2 (5 bases each). Germline CDR1 and CDR2: SGHVS and FNYEAQ. The CDR3 is 12 amino acids. V lost 2 bases and J lost 12, with 14 bases in between. The chain's CDR3 is CASSLKGTTLYF. For the CDR3, the DNA is TGTGCCAGCAGCTTAAAGGGGACCACCTTGTACTTC.

The genes are TRBV6-5 and TRBJ2-1; 13 nucleotides match TRBD2. This CDR3 is built from 16 residues. Losses at the gene ends were 0 bases for V and 8 bases for J; bases not matched to a gene: 4. The germline gives CDR1 MNHEY, CDR2 SVGAGI. In DNA, the CDR3 is TGTGCCAGCAGTTACTCATTACTAGCGGGAGGGCATGAGCAGTTCTTC. Translated, it gives CASSYSLLAGGHEQFF.